These 12 T cell receptor beta chains share one sample of origin, sequenced in a study of T-cell memory formation after mild COVID-19. TCRdb called the 5' RACE reads again in MiXCR, with one record for every CDR3 protein. The data hold roughly 110,000 distinct CDR3 sequences, with about a fifth observed a single time. Material for sequencing was PBMCs or a T cell subset sorted from them (not recorded which). The receptors stem from a man aged 18 to 29 who had mild COVID-19 (a few samples of this study predate the infection). Cell type and time point are not known.

This clonotype was counted a few times. The rearrangement joins TRBV10-2 to TRBJ1-2; D is perhaps TRBD1 (6 bases). CDR3 size: 16 residues. Looked up from germline, CDR1 is WSHSY and CDR2 is SAAADI. V dropped 2 bases and J dropped 8 bases, with 21 bases sitting between them. CDR3 sequence reads: CASSETPGAPGRGYTF. CDR3 DNA sequence: TGCGCCAGCAGTGAGACCCCAGGGGCCCCCGGTAGAGGCTACACCTTC.

There are a few counts of this clonotype. The chain links TRBV13 to TRBJ2-7, with 9 bases fitting TRBD2. This CDR3 spans 13 amino acids. Trimming took 8 bases from V and 1 from J; bases not matched to a gene: 3. The germline V gene encodes CDR1 PRHDT and CDR2 FYEKMQ (reference sequence). Here the CDR3 DNA reads TGTGCCAGCGCCGCGGGGGGGTCCTACGAGCAGTACTTC. Its translation: CASAAGGSYEQYF.

This clonotype showed up just a few times. This chain connects TRBV6-2 or TRBV6-3 to TRBJ1-1; D is unresolved. The germline V gene has CDR1 MNHEY and CDR2 SVGEGT. Trimming took 0 bases from V and 7 from J, leaving 9 bases between them. CDR3 length: 13 amino acids. The CDR3 DNA follows: TGTGCCAGCAGTTACTCGACGGGCCTTGAAGCTTTCTTT. Translated: CASSYSTGLEAFF.

This clonotype was picked up a small number of times. V and J are TRBV5-6 and TRBJ2-7; 9 nucleotides line up with TRBD1. The junction had 2 bases not matched to a gene; V was cut back by 2 bases and J by 5 bases. CDR3 length: 13 residues. Per germline, CDR1 SGHDT and CDR2 YYEEEE. The CDR3 nucleotides read TGTGCCAGCAGCTTACAGGGGGCAAACGAGCAGTACGTC. It yields the protein CASSLQGANEQYV.

The chain couples TRBV6-4 to TRBJ2-1, with D possibly TRBD2 on 5 matching bases. The CDR3 totals 13 residues. With 4 bases removed from V and 10 bases from J, the gap between germline ends came to 14 bases. CDR1 and CDR2 (germline): MRHNA, SNTAGT. The CDR3 is CASSVLGGREQFF. As DNA, the CDR3 is TGTGCCAGCAGTGTACTAGGCGGGCGGGAGCAGTTCTTC.

This clonotype was seen only a few times. The chain recombines TRBV7-9 with TRBJ2-7; weak D call: TRBD1 (5 bases). V was clipped by 5 bases and J by 2 bases, with 13 bases between them. Per germline, CDR1 SEHNR and CDR2 FQNEAQ (reference sequence). The CDR3 contains 14 residues. CDR3 coding DNA: TGTGCCAGCAGCCTAGGGGCAGTCCCCTACGAGCAGTACGTC. This encodes CASSLGAVPYEQYV.

This clonotype was recorded at least ten times. The V call is TRBV4-3, the J call TRBJ1-4, with unresolved D. Germline CDR1 and CDR2: LGHNA and YSLEER. The CDR3 extends over 15 amino acids. The V end lost 0 bases, the J end lost 8 bases, and 13 bases lay between the germline ends. As DNA, the CDR3 is TGCGCCAGCAGCCAAGAGGCGGAAGTCGGGGAAAAACTGTTTTTT. This gives the protein CASSQEAEVGEKLFF.

This clonotype was seen only a few times. DNA of the CDR3: TGCAGTGCTAGAGACCCGGACAGGATGAACACCGGGGAGCTGTTTTTT. This translates into CSARDPDRMNTGELFF. The rearrangement links TRBV20-1 to TRBJ2-2; 7 bases fit TRBD1. CDR3 length: 16 residues. The J segment lost 1 base and the V segment lost 0 bases, leaving 5 bases of the junction unmatched. Germline V gives CDR1 DFQATT, CDR2 SNEGSKA (reference sequence).

This chain connects TRBV12-3 or TRBV12-4 to TRBJ2-7; TRBD2 matches 11 bases. The CDR3 consists of 13 residues. The junction had 3 bases not matched to a gene; V was cut back by 4 bases and J by 7 bases. The CDR3 DNA reads as TGTGCCAGCAGTTCCGGACTAGCGGGTGAGCAGTACGTC. Translated: CASSSGLAGEQYV.

The chain has TRBV20-1 and TRBJ1-6; D remains unclear. The CDR3 has 17 residues. Looked up from germline, CDR1 is DFQATT and CDR2 is SNEGSKA (reference sequence). Trimming cost V 0 bases and J 2 bases, with 14 bases left between them. The CDR3 here is CSARDRDPFPYNSPLHF. CDR3 coding DNA: TGCAGTGCTAGAGATAGAGATCCTTTTCCCTATAATTCACCCCTCCACTTT.

This clonotype has a handful of counts. The chain is built from TRBV4-3 and TRBJ2-7; D possibly corresponds to TRBD1 (6 bases). The CDR3 runs to 17 residues. Deletions cut 0 bases from V and 5 bases from J, with 20 bases between. The germline gives CDR1 LGHNA, CDR2 YSLEER. CDR3 bases: TGCGCCAGCAGCCAAGACATTGTGGGGGCAGGGGCAGACGAGCAGTACTTC. Translating it yields CASSQDIVGAGADEQYF.

There are a few counts of this clonotype. The rearrangement links TRBV12-3 or TRBV12-4 to TRBJ2-7, with D perhaps matching TRBD1 (5 bases). This CDR3 spans 12 amino acids. V lost 3 bases and J lost 6, with 9 bases in between. CDR3 nucleotides: TGTGCCAGCAGTTTCTCAGGGTTCGAGCAGTACTTC. This translates into CASSFSGFEQYF.